These 21 T cell receptor beta chains were all obtained from the same sample, sequenced in a study of control samples from healthy donors and cancer patients. The repertoire was sequenced with immunoSEQ multiplex PCR; TCRdb's copy has only in-frame clones and lacks some. This sample has around 53,000 clones, with about 85% found just once. Sequencing input: PBMCs. The source of these receptors is a man aged 60 to 75 with head and neck cancer.

The chain is built from TRBV4-2 and TRBJ1-5; unclear D gene. Germline V CDR1 and CDR2: LGHNA, YNFKEQ. The CDR3 is 15 residues long. The V and J ends lost 3 bases and 0 bases respectively, with 9 bases between them. Written as DNA, the CDR3 is TGTGCCAGCAGCCAGACACGAGTTAGCAATCAGCCCCAGCATTTT. It translates to CASSQTRVSNQPQHF.

This chain links TRBV14 with TRBJ1-1, with D possibly matching TRBD1 (5 bases). V lost 0 bases, J lost 10 bases, and 15 bases lay in between. The CDR3 has 14 residues. The germline V gene encodes CDR1 SGHDN and CDR2 FVKESK. The CDR3 reads CASSQENRLSPAFF. CDR3 bases: TGTGCCAGCAGCCAAGAGAACAGGCTAAGTCCAGCTTTCTTT. The full variable domain, its missing parts supplied by reference TRBV14 and TRBJ1-1, is EAGVTQFPSHSVIEKGQTVTLRCDPISGHDNLYWYRRVMGKEIKFLLHFVKESKQDESGMPNNRFLAERTGGTYSTLKVQPAELEDSGVYFCASSQENRLSPAFFGQGTRLTVV.

The CDR3 nucleotides are TGTGCCAGTCAGGGGGTTGGAACCTCAGCGTACAATGAGCAGTTCTTC. Protein sequence: CASQGVGTSAYNEQFF. The chain links TRBV19 to TRBJ2-1; 7 bases are shared with TRBD1. There are 16 residues in the CDR3. With 8 bases clipped from V and 4 bases from J, the junction kept 14 bases outside the gene matches. Germline V CDR1 and CDR2: LNHDA, SQIVND (reference sequence).

The CDR3 DNA reads TGTGCCAGCAGTAGGGTAAAGGATCAGCCCCAGCATTTT. This sequence encodes CASSRVKDQPQHF. The rearrangement joins TRBV12-3 or TRBV12-4 to TRBJ1-5; D not certain. CDR3 length: 13 amino acids. Trimming cost V 5 bases and J 5 bases, with 10 bases left between them.

The chain has TRBV28 and TRBJ2-7; 10 positions agree with TRBD1. Per the germline V gene, CDR1 is MDHEN and CDR2 is SYDVKM. There are 14 residues in the CDR3. V gave up 6 bases and J gave up 6 bases; unmatched junction bases: 8. The CDR3 DNA is TGTGCCAGCAGAACAGCCGGGACAGGGGTCGAGCAGTACTTC. It translates to CASRTAGTGVEQYF. The entire variable domain, with the rest obtained from reference TRBV28 and TRBJ2-7, is as follows: DVKVTQSSRYLVKRTGEKVFLECVQDMDHENMFWYRQDPGLGLRLIYFSYDVKMKEKGDIPEGYSVSREKKERFSLILESASTNQTSMYLCASRTAGTGVEQYFGPGTRLTVT.

CDR3 in DNA: TGTGCCAGCAACTACCGGGACAGGCGGGGCACCGGGGAGCTGTTTTTT. Translation gives CASNYRDRRGTGELFF. The chain has TRBV28 and TRBJ2-2, with TRBD1 matching 8 bases. The length of the CDR3 is 16 residues. CDR1 is MDHEN and CDR2 is SYDVKM in the germline V gene. Trimming at V came to 7 bases and at J to 4 bases, leaving 11 bases not matched to a gene.

The J gene is TRBJ1-2, the V gene TRBV7-9, with a tentative D call TRBD1 (6 bases). In germline, CDR1 is SEHNR, CDR2 FQNEAQ (reference sequence). V gave up 3 bases and J gave up 8 bases, with 13 bases separating them. This CDR3 contains 13 residues. The CDR3 DNA sequence: TGTGCCAGCAGCTTCGGAGAGGGGGGAGGCTACACCTTC. Protein sequence: CASSFGEGGGYTF. Variable domain in full (rest from reference TRBV7-9 and TRBJ1-2): DTGVSQNPRHKITKRGQNVTFRCDPISEHNRLYWYRQTLGQGPEFLTYFQNEAQLEKSRLLSDRFSAERPKGSFSTLEIQRTEQGDSAMYLCASSFGEGGGYTFGSGTRLTVV.

The chain recombines TRBV19 with TRBJ2-7; TRBD2 matches at 14 bases. V dropped 6 bases and J dropped 6; count of bases not matched to a gene: 10. The CDR3 covers 16 residues. Germline CDR1 LNHDA, CDR2 SQIVND (reference sequence). The CDR3 loop reads CASSSGLAGALGEQYF. The CDR3 DNA is TGTGCCAGTAGCTCGGGACTAGCGGGAGCCCTTGGCGAGCAGTACTTC. Full variable domain (outside the CDR3, taken from reference TRBV19 and TRBJ2-7): DGGITQSPKYLFRKEGQNVTLSCEQNLNHDAMYWYRQDPGQGLRLIYYSQIVNDFQKGDIAEGYSVSREKKESFPLTVTSAQKNPTAFYLCASSSGLAGALGEQYFGPGTRLTVT.

This clone was seen a single time. V usage is TRBV7-9 and J usage is TRBJ2-1, with TRBD2 as a possible D gene (6 bases). The V gene's germline CDR1 is SEHNR and CDR2 FQNEAQ (reference sequence). Trimming removed 4 bases at V and 0 bases at J, with 16 bases between. This CDR3 has 17 residues. In nucleotides, the CDR3 is TGTGCCAGCAGCTCGAGAGGGCCCGGGGGCTCCTACAATGAGCAGTTCTTC. Translating it yields CASSSRGPGGSYNEQFF.

This clone occurred a few times. CDR3 region: CASSLPGFASGNTIYF. DNA for the CDR3: TGTGCCAGCAGCTTACCGGGATTCGCCTCTGGAAACACCATATATTTT. The rearrangement links TRBV11-2 to TRBJ1-3; D is undetermined. V lost 2 bases to trimming and J lost 0 bases, with 11 bases between them. CDR3 length: 16 residues. Germline V gives CDR1 SGHAT, CDR2 FQNNGV.

The chain carries TRBV5-1 and TRBJ2-7; TRBD1 agrees at 7 bases. The CDR3 totals 15 residues. Germline trimming cut 1 base from V and 5 bases from J; bases unmatched to any gene: 9. Germline V CDR1 and CDR2: SGHRS, YFSETQ. The CDR3 region is CASSLMNRGEDEQYF. In DNA, the CDR3 is TGCGCCAGCAGCTTGATGAACAGGGGAGAAGACGAGCAGTACTTC.

The gene calls are TRBV5-4 and TRBJ1-2; the D gene is possibly TRBD1 (6 bases). This CDR3 is built from 16 residues. The V end was cut by 4 bases, the J end by 4 bases, with 20 bases between. The V gene's germline CDR1 is SGHNT and CDR2 YYREEE (reference sequence). The CDR3: CASSIDTGSAGYGYTF. The CDR3 nucleotides are TGTGCCAGCAGCATAGACACAGGGAGTGCTGGCTATGGCTACACCTTC.

The chain has TRBV6-9 and TRBJ2-1, with 15 bases lining up with TRBD2. The germline CDR1 and CDR2 sequences are MNHGY and SVAAGI. Germline trimming cut 4 bases from V and 3 bases from J; bases unmatched to any gene: 10. The CDR3 is 19 residues long. The CDR3, as DNA: TGTGCCAGCAGTTCAAACGGACTAGCGGGAGGGGTAAACTACAATGAGCAGTTCTTC. Amino acid sequence: CASSSNGLAGGVNYNEQFF.

This clone was seen a few times. The chain is built from TRBV6-2 or TRBV6-3 and TRBJ2-4; TRBD2 is a possible D gene (7 bases). Germline V lookup: CDR1 MNHEY, CDR2 SVGEGT. Trimming removed 2 bases from V and 8 bases from J, with 13 bases in between. This CDR3 has 14 amino acids. The CDR3 region is CASSYGGGEDIQYF. The CDR3 DNA sequence: TGTGCCAGCAGTTACGGGGGGGGCGAGGACATTCAGTACTTC.

Here the CDR3 reads CASSPIVRGPGYGYTF. The CDR3 region has the DNA TGTGCCAGCAGCCCGATTGTTAGGGGGCCCGGCTATGGCTACACCTTC. V and J are TRBV11-2 and TRBJ1-2, with TRBD1 matching 7 bases. Germline CDR1 SGHAT, CDR2 FQNNGV. J lost 4 bases, V lost 5 bases, and 13 bases had no gene match. The CDR3 runs to 16 residues.

The chain has TRBV6-6 and TRBJ2-7; tentatively, D is TRBD2 (7 bases). Trimming removed 2 bases at V and 6 bases at J, with 17 bases between. The CDR3 has 15 amino acids. From germline, CDR1 is MNHNY and CDR2 SVGAGI (reference sequence). Here the CDR3 reads CASSYPPGGGIEQYF. The CDR3 DNA reads as TGTGCCAGCAGTTACCCCCCTGGGGGGGGCATCGAGCAGTACTTC.

This chain's CDR3 is CASSGTSNQPQHF. The CDR3 DNA reads as TGTGCCAGCAGTGGAACAAGCAATCAGCCCCAGCATTTT. The chain couples TRBV6-2 or TRBV6-3 to TRBJ1-5; D not certain. This CDR3 has 13 amino acids. The germline V and J ends were trimmed by 5 bases and 1 base, with 6 bases remaining between them. From germline, CDR1 is MNHEY and CDR2 SVGEGT.

The CDR3 loop is CASSQHDRAPYNEQFF. As DNA, the CDR3 is TGTGCCAGCAGCCAACACGACAGGGCCCCGTACAATGAGCAGTTCTTC. The genes are TRBV3-1 (or the pseudogene TRBV3-2) and TRBJ2-1, with 7 bases matching TRBD1. Losses at the gene ends were 2 bases for V and 4 bases for J; bases not matched to a gene: 8. Germline V lookup: CDR1 LGHDT, CDR2 YNNKEL (reference sequence). The CDR3 extends over 16 amino acids.

The chain links TRBV10-3 to TRBJ2-6, with a tentative D call TRBD2 (5 bases). There are 14 residues in the CDR3. V lost 3 bases to trimming and J lost 7 bases, with 10 bases between them. The germline CDR1 and CDR2 sequences are ENHRY and SYGVKD. CDR3 DNA: TGTGCCATCAGTGAACCCACGGGAGCCAACGTCCTGACTTTC. Protein sequence: CAISEPTGANVLTF.

The chain uses TRBV28 and TRBJ1-2; maybe TRBD1 (6 bases). Germline CDR1 is MDHEN and CDR2 is SYDVKM. This CDR3 has 12 amino acids. V was shortened by 9 bases and J by 8 bases, with 16 bases between the two germline ends. The CDR3 sequence is CASYSQGVGYTF. As DNA, the CDR3 is TGTGCCAGTTACTCACAGGGCGTAGGCTACACCTTC.

The J gene is TRBJ2-1, the V gene TRBV15, with D possibly matching TRBD2 (6 bases). Trimming pared 1 base from V and 5 bases from J, leaving 12 bases between. Germline V gene sequence: CDR1 LNHNV, CDR2 YYDKDF (reference sequence). CDR3 size: 15 residues. CDR3 DNA: TGTGCCACCAGCAGAGCGGGAGATCGAAACAATGAGCAGTTCTTC. Amino acids: CATSRAGDRNNEQFF. Based on the CDR3 plus reference TRBV15 and TRBJ2-1, the full variable domain is DAMVIQNPRYQVTQFGKPVTLSCSQTLNHNVMYWYQQKSSQAPKLLFHYYDKDFNNEADTPDNFQSRRPNTSFCFLDIRSPGLGDTAMYLCATSRAGDRNNEQFFGPGTRLTVL.